This T cell receptor (beta chain) comes out of a study of T cells in Graves' hyperthyroidism and ophthalmopathy. Broader study findings: Model output signaled ophthalmopathy a median roughly 6.5 months ahead of onset.

This clonotype came up a few times. Its matching antigen is unknown. Amplification of TCR beta CDR3 regions used RNA as the template. Using the HTBI primer set, a first-round RT-PCR was run on the TCR CDR3. TCRdb ran MiXCR on the multiplex PCR reads and lists one entry per CDR3 protein. This sample has hundreds of thousands of distinct CDR3 sequences; nearly 20% occur once, and the top ten carry roughly 50%. Patients showing uncontrolled infection, other autoimmune disease, pregnancy or lactation were ineligible. Orbital computed tomography and thyroid ultrasound, together with serum TRAb and thyroxine and clinical symptoms, were used for diagnoses. Germline CDR1 SGHRS, CDR2 YFSETQ. Trimming removed 6 bases from V and 4 bases from J, with 17 bases in between. This CDR3 region has 14 residues.

The V call is TRBV5-1, the J call TRBJ2-7; possibly TRBD1 for D (6 bases). The sequence derives from a man aged 40-50 years with Graves' ophthalmopathy. Specimen: blood. CDR3 sequence reads: CASKQGPGGYEQYF. CDR3 bases: TGCGCCAGCAAACAGGGTCCGGGTGGGTACGAGCAGTACTTC.